This TCR beta chain was sequenced in a study of T cells in Graves' hyperthyroidism and ophthalmopathy. Background on the study: Specimen type is peripheral blood, collected at initial diagnosis prior to any treatment.

TCR beta CDR3 regions were amplified from RNA transcripts. Initially, a first-round RT-PCR of the TCR CDR3 employed the HTBI primer set. MiXCR was run by TCRdb on the multiplex PCR reads, yielding one entry per CDR3 protein. Of approximately 590,000 distinct CDR3 sequences listed, 15% to 18% are singletons. In germline, CDR1 is SQVTM, CDR2 ANQGSEA. V shed 4 bases, J shed 4 bases, and the junction held 7 bases outside the gene matches. The CDR3 length is 13 residues. This sequence was found in a woman between 25 and 40 years old with Graves' hyperthyroidism. The J gene is TRBJ2-7, the V gene TRBV29-1, with TRBD2 matching 7 bases. The sequenced sample was blood. The CDR3 is CSVGGGSRYEQYF. CDR3 nucleotide sequence: TGCAGCGTTGGTGGCGGGAGCAGGTACGAGCAGTACTTC.